The 10 T cell receptor beta chains reported below all come from one sample, sequenced in a study of T cell repertoires in cytomegalovirus infection. Antigens for these TCRs are unknown. TCRdb re-called the reads with MiXCR, one entry per CDR3 protein. The table records approximately 910,000 distinct CDR3 sequences, more than 25% of them present only once. Specimen: cultured CD8+ T cells from PBMCs, collected from culture after CMV antigen stimulation. These receptors were taken from a human donor in good health (CMV status not recorded). Some clones in this sample may be carry-over from other donors' samples.

This sequence joins TRBV6-4 and TRBJ1-1; TRBD1 agrees at 8 bases. The CDR3 runs 14 residues. Germline V gives CDR1 MRHNA, CDR2 SNTAGT. V was pared by 5 bases and J by 5 bases, with 7 bases of the junction left unmatched. The CDR3 loop is CASSPTDRATEAFF. The CDR3 DNA reads as TGTGCCAGCAGTCCCACGGACAGGGCTACTGAAGCTTTCTTT.

This rearrangement joins TRBV20-1 to TRBJ2-4; tentative D call: TRBD1 (6 bases). The V gene lost 5 bases and the J gene lost 2 bases, with 16 bases spanning the gap. Germline CDR1 reads DFQATT; CDR2 reads SNEGSKA (reference sequence). The CDR3 length is 15 residues. CDR3 region: CSADGQPGSKNIQYF. CDR3 DNA sequence: TGCAGTGCTGACGGACAGCCAGGATCCAAAAACATTCAGTACTTC.

This clonotype has at least ten counts. The chain couples TRBV7-2 to TRBJ2-1; 12 nucleotides align to TRBD1. The V and J ends lost 5 bases and 8 bases, in that order; junction bases with no gene match: 7. Germline lookup yields CDR1 SGHTA and CDR2 FQGNSA. This CDR3 contains 15 residues. CDR3 coding DNA: TGTGCCAGCAGCCCCCGGGACAGGGGGCGCGATGAGCAGTTCTTC. It specifies CASSPRDRGRDEQFF.

The chain links TRBV6-1 to TRBJ1-1; no clear D gene. The CDR3 is made up of 14 amino acids. The V end lost 6 bases, the J end lost 5 bases, and 16 bases lay between the germline ends. Germline CDR1 and CDR2: MNHNS and SASEGT. The CDR3 nucleotides are TGTGCCAGCAGAACGACACTTGATCAGACTGAAGCTTTCTTT. Translating it yields CASRTTLDQTEAFF.

This clonotype was recorded at least ten times. This chain links TRBV7-2 with TRBJ2-1, with 8 bases aligning to TRBD2. Germline V gives CDR1 SGHTA, CDR2 FQGNSA. J was trimmed by 0 bases and V by 1 base; bases with no gene match: 5. The CDR3 is 17 residues long. This CDR3 reads CASSLVGGGSSYNEQFF. As DNA, the CDR3 is TGTGCCAGCAGCTTAGTAGGCGGGGGGAGCTCCTACAATGAGCAGTTCTTC.

This sequence joins TRBV6-2 or TRBV6-3 and TRBJ2-5; D could derive from TRBD1 or TRBD2 (6 bases each). Per germline, CDR1 MNHEY and CDR2 SVGEGT. V was trimmed by 7 bases and J by 5 bases, leaving 20 bases between them. This CDR3 contains 15 residues. In nucleotides, the CDR3 is TGTGCCAGCACCTTTTTAAAGGGGGGCGGTGAGACCCAGTACTTC. Amino acid sequence: CASTFLKGGGETQYF.

V gene TRBV7-2 combines with J gene TRBJ2-5, with D unresolved. The germline V gene has CDR1 SGHTA and CDR2 FQGNSA. CDR3 size: 15 residues. Trimming took 1 base from V and 1 from J, leaving 10 bases between them. CDR3 nucleotide sequence: TGTGCCAGCAGCTTAGGCTCCCCTAGCCAAGAGACCCAGTACTTC. It codes for CASSLGSPSQETQYF.

This clonotype was recorded many times. The V gene is TRBV7-6, the J gene TRBJ1-3; the match to TRBD1 covers 7 bases. CDR3 length equals 16 residues. The J segment lost 2 bases and the V segment lost 2 bases, leaving 6 bases of the junction unmatched. Germline V CDR1 and CDR2: SGHVS, FNYEAQ. In nucleotides, the CDR3 is TGTGCCAGCAGCTTACGCCAGACAGGGCCTGGAAACACCATATATTTT. Its translation: CASSLRQTGPGNTIYF.

This chain joins TRBV12-3 or TRBV12-4 and TRBJ1-1; 7 bases map to TRBD1. The CDR3 spans 13 residues. V lost 3 bases, J lost 8 bases, and 6 bases stayed unmatched. In nucleotides, the CDR3 is TGTGCCAGCAGTTTGGGACAGCATCTGGAAGCTTTCTTT. Translated: CASSLGQHLEAFF.

Comments on this clonotype: One end of the junction is discordant with germline, which a read error may explain. The rearrangement uses TRBV6-6 and TRBJ2-7; maybe TRBD1 (6 bases). The CDR3 spans 14 residues. Looked up from germline, CDR1 is MNHNY and CDR2 is SVGAGI (reference sequence). CDR3 coding DNA: TGTGTCAGCACCTTCACAGGGCTCACCTACGAGCAGTACTTC. As protein: CVSTFTGLTYEQYF.